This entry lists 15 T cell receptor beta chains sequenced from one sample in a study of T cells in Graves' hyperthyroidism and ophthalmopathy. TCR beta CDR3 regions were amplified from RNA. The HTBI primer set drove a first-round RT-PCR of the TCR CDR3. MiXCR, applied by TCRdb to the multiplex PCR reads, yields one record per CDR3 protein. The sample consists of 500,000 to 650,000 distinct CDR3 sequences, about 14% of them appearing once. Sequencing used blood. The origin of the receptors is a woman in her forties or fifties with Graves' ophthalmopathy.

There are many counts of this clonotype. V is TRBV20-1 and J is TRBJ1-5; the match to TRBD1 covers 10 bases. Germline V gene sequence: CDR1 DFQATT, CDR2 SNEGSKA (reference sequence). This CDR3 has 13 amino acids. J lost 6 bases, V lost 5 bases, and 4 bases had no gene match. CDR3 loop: CSAETGGSQPQHF. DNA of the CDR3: TGCAGTGCTGAGACAGGGGGCAGTCAGCCCCAGCATTTT.

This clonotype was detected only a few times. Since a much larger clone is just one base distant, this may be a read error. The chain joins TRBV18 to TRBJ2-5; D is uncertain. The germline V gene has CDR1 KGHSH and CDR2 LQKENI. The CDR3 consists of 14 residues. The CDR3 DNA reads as TGTGCCAGCTCACCCCCGGTGTACCAAAAGACCCAGTACTTC. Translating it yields CASSPPVYQKTQYF. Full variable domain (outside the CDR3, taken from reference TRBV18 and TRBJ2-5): NAGVMQNPRHLVRRRGQEARLRCSPMKGHSHVYWYRQLPEEGLKFMVYLQKENIIDESGMPKERFSAEFPKEGPSILRIQQVVRGDSAAYFCASSPPVYQKTQYFGPGTRLLVL.

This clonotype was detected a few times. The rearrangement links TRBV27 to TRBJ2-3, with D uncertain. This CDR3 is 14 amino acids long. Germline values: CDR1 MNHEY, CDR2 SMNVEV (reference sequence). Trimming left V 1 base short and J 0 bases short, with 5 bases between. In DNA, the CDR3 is TGTGCCAGCAGTTTATGGGCTAGCACAGATACGCAGTATTTT. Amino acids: CASSLWASTDTQYF.

In DNA, the CDR3 is TGTGCCAGCAGTGGATTTACAGGGGTCTCACCCCTCCACTTT. Residues: CASSGFTGVSPLHF. The V gene is TRBV25-1, the J gene TRBJ1-6; the match to TRBD1 covers 7 bases. Germline V lookup: CDR1 MGHDK, CDR2 SYGVNS. This CDR3 has 14 amino acids. V lost 4 bases and J lost 10; bases outside the gene matches: 7.

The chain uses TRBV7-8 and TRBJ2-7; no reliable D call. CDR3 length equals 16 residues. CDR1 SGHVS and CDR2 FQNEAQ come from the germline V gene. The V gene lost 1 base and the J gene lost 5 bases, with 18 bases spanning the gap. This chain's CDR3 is CASSLERRLDRDEQYF. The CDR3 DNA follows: TGTGCCAGCAGCTTAGAAAGGCGGCTAGACCGGGACGAGCAGTACTTC.

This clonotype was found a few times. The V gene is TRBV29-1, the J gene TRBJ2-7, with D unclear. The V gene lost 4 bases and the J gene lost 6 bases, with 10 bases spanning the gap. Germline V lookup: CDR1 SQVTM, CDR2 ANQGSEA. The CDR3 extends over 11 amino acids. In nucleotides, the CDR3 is TGCAGCGTTGTGTTCGGTGGCGAGCAGTACTTC. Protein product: CSVVFGGEQYF.

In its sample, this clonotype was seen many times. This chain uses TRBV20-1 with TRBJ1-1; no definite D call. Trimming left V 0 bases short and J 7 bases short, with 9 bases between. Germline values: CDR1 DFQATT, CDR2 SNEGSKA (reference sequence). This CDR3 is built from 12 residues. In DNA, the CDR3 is TGCAGTGCTAGAGAAGACGAGTATGAAGCTTTCTTT. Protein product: CSAREDEYEAFF.

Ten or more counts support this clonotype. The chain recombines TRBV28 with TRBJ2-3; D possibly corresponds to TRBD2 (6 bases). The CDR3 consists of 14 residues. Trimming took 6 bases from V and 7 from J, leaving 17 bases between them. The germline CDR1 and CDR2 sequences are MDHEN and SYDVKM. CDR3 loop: CASSYSGAANTQYF. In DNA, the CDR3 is TGTGCCAGCAGCTACTCGGGAGCCGCGAATACGCAGTATTTT.

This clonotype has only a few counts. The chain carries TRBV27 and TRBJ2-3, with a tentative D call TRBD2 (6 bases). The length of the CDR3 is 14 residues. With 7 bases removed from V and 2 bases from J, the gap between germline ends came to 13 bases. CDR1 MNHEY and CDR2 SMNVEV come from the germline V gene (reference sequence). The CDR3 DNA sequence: TGTGCCAGCACAGCGGAGGGGAACACAGATACGCAGTATTTT. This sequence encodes CASTAEGNTDTQYF.

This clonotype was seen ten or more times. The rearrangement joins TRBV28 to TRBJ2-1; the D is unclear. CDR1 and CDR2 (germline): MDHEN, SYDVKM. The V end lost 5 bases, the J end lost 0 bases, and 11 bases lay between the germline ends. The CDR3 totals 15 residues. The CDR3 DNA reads TGTGCCAGCAGTCCCTCGCGGCGCTCCTACAATGAGCAGTTCTTC. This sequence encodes CASSPSRRSYNEQFF.

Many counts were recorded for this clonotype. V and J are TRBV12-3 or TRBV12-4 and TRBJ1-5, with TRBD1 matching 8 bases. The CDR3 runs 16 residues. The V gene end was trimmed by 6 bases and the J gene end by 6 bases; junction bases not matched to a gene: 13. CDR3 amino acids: CASRDRHDRGSQPQHF. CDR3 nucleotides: TGTGCCAGCAGGGACCGCCACGACAGGGGTAGTCAGCCCCAGCATTTT.

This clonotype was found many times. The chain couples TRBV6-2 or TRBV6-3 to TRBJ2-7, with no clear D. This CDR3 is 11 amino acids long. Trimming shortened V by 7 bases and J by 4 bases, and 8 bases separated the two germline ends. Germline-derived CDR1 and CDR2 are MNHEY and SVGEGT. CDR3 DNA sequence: TGTGCCAGCACCAACATGTACGAGCAGTACTTC. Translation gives CASTNMYEQYF.

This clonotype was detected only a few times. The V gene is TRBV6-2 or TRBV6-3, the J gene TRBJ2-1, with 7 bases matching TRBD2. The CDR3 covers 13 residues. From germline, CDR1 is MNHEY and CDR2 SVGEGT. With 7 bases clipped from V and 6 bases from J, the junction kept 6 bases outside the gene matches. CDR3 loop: CASTTGGPNEQFF. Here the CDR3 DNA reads TGTGCCAGCACGACGGGAGGTCCCAATGAGCAGTTCTTC.

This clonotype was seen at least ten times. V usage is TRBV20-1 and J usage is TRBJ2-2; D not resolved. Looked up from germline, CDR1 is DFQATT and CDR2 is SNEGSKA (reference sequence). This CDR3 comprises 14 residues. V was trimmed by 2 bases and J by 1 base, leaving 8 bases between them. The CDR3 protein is CSARFTENTGELFF. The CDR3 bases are TGCAGTGCTAGATTTACAGAGAACACCGGGGAGCTGTTTTTT.

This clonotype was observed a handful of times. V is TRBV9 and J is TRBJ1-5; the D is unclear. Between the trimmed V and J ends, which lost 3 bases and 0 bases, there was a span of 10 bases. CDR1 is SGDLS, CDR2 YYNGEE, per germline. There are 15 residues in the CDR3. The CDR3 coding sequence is TGTGCCAGCAGCGGAGGGCAGAATAGCAATCAGCCCCAGCATTTT. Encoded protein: CASSGGQNSNQPQHF.